The present T cell receptor (beta chain) was sequenced within a study of monozygotic twins with inflammatory bowel disease (dated by TCRdb to 2018 to 2020). For the study in its entirety: In total, around 28 monozygotic twin pairs made up the full study: 19 Danish pairs, all IBD-discordant, plus nine German pairs, of which four were IBD-concordant and five were IBD-discordant. The search for disease-associated traits relied mainly on comparing IBD patients with their genetically identical healthy co-twins within discordant pairs. Each individual had, on average, about 151 000 unique TCRalpha sequences and 181 000 unique TCRbeta sequences available for analysis.

Libraries were prepared through 5' RACE. For each TCR library, 3,000 to 4,000 ng of total RNA was used. For each sample, cDNA was synthesized in eight separate reactions using SMARTScribe reverse transcriptase. Unique molecular identifiers containing a 6-nucleotide sample barcode were introduced through template switching during cDNA synthesis. TCRalpha and TCRbeta cDNA was amplified by two nested PCRs of approximately 17 and 9 cycles, with bead purification after each PCR. Before amplification, the cDNA was both treated with uracil DNA-glycosylase and purified with the QIAquick PCR purification kit. The second PCR added Illumina TruSeq-compatible adapters along with sample-specific barcodes. TapeStation and Qubit were used to check library quality and concentration, and roughly 4.6 ng of each library was pooled. Sequencing of pooled libraries was carried out on an Illumina HiSeq2500 single-index Rapid Run using 2 x 100 bp reads and custom sequencing primers. The authors' pipeline ran thus. PCR and sequencing errors were corrected by UMI-based consensus assembly using MiGEC version 1.2.6. MiXCR version 2.1.1 was used for V(D)J alignment, clonotype assembly and CDR3 extraction. To normalise gene usage, clonotype sharing and MAIT/NKT TCR abundance, the top 1000, 10 000 and 20 000 clonotypes in each sample were analysed. Diversity was computed as the inverse Simpson index with the vegan R package after downsampling to 27 000 UMIs. Statistical testing used paired Mann-Whitney U tests on the discordant twin pairs and applied Benjamini-Hochberg correction for multiple testing. Each entry corresponds to one CDR3 protein sequence from reads that TCRdb reprocessed, and DNA is not given. V and J calls and clone size were set by TCRdb, not the authors. This sample's table contains approximately 330,000 distinct CDR3 sequences. The ten largest clones add up to roughly 2% of the sample.

Overall results and qualifications from the work: No difference in repertoire similarity was observed between concordant and discordant twins, possibly owing to limited statistical power. The results gave no support for a single strong signal or clonotype linked to IBD. The analysis was unable to tell apart different T cell subtypes. IBD patients shared fewer clonotypes with other individuals than healthy twins did, most markedly in patients showing signs of disease activity. Measured by the inverse Simpson index, TCRbeta repertoire diversity was lower in IBD patients than in their healthy co-twins. Because patients received different immunosuppressive treatments, the repertoires may have picked up extra background noise and variability between individuals.

An approximately 2.6 ml peripheral blood sample was drawn into PAXgene tubes per donor and stored at -80°C. Total RNA was isolated from whole blood with the PAXgene blood miRNA kit on an automated QIAcube, without T cell sorting. Peripheral blood from monozygotic twin pairs who were concordant or discordant for inflammatory bowel disease underwent deep TCRalpha and TCRbeta repertoire profiling using unique molecular barcoding. For every twin pair, smoking habits were documented, and each individual was categorised as a current, former or never smoker. According to the germline V gene, CDR1 reads SGHDN and CDR2 reads FVKESK. From cysteine to phenylalanine, the CDR3 is 13 amino acids long. The DNA is unrecorded. For this clonotype: Its antigen is currently not known.

The chain links TRBV14 with TRBJ2-1. The sequence derives from a human donor with ulcerative colitis or Crohn's disease, or a healthy co-twin of an affected twin (not recorded which). The sample comprised blood. The CDR3 region has the sequence CASSQPGRNEQFF. With the rest looked up from the reference TRBV14 and TRBJ2-1 genes rather than sequenced, the full variable domain is EAGVTQFPSHSVIEKGQTVTLRCDPISGHDNLYWYRRVMGKEIKFLLHFVKESKQDESGMPNNRFLAERTGGTYSTLKVQPAELEDSGVYFCASSQPGRNEQFFGPGTRLTVL.